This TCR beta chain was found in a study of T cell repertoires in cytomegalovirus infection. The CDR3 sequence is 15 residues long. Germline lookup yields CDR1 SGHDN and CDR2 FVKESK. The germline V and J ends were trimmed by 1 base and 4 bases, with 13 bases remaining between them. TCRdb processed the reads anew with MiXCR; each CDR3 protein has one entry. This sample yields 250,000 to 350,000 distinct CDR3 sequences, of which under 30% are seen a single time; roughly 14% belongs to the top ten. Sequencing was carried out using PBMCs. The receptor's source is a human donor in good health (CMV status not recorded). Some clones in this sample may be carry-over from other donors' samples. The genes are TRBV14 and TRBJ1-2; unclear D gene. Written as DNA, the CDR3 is TGTGCCAGCAGCCAAGGCCTCAGTAGACCCTATGGCTACACCTTC. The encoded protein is CASSQGLSRPYGYTF.